This T cell receptor beta chain comes out of a study of cytomegalovirus exposure and HLA in healthy donors. Study as a whole: In an early release, HLA-typed donors contributed tens of millions of unique TCR sequences.

As to this clone: Its antigen is as yet unknown.

In the PCR, 60 Vbeta and 13 Jbeta primers were used. Sequenced by immunoSEQ multiplex PCR; TCRdb stores in-frame clones only, minus some. The data contain some 99,000 clones, 69% of them singletons. Study-level results: By a later analysis, the bulk of CMV-associated TCR beta chains appeared HLA-restricted.

The sequence came from a female donor in good health and CMV-seronegative. Sequencing was performed on PBMCs.

CDR3 DNA sequence: TGTGCCGCCCGAGGGACAGGCTCCTACGAGCAGTACTTC. This gives the protein CAARGTGSYEQYF. This chain joins TRBV5-4 and TRBJ2-7, with TRBD1 matching over 8 bases. This CDR3 is 13 amino acids long. The germline gives CDR1 SGHNT, CDR2 YYREEE (reference sequence). Losses at the gene ends were 10 bases for V and 0 bases for J; bases not matched to a gene: 6.